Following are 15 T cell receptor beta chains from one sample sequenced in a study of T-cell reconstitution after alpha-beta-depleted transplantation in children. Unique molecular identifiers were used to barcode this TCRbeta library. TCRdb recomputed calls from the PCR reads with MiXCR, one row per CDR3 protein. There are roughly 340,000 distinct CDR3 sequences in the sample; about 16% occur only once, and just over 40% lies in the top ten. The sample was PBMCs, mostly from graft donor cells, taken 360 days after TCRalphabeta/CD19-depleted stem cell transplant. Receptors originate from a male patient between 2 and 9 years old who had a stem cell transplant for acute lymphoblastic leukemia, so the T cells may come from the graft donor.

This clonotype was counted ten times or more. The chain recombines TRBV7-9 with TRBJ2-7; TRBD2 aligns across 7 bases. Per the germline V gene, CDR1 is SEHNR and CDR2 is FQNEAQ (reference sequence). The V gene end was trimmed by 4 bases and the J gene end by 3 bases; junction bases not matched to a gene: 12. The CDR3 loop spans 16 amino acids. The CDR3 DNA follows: TGTGCCAGCAGCTCATTCGGGGACTATCTTGTCTACGAGCAGTACTTC. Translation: CASSSFGDYLVYEQYF. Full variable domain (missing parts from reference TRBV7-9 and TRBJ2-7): DTGVSQNPRHKITKRGQNVTFRCDPISEHNRLYWYRQTLGQGPEFLTYFQNEAQLEKSRLLSDRFSAERPKGSFSTLEIQRTEQGDSAMYLCASSSFGDYLVYEQYFGPGTRLTVT.

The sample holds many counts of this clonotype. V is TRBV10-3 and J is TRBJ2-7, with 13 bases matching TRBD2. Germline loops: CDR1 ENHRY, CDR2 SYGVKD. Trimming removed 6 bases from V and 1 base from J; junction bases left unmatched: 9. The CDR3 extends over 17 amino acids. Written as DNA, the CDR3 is TGTGCCATCAGCGCCCACCCGACTAGCGGGAGGTCCTACGAGCAGTACTTC. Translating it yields CAISAHPTSGRSYEQYF.

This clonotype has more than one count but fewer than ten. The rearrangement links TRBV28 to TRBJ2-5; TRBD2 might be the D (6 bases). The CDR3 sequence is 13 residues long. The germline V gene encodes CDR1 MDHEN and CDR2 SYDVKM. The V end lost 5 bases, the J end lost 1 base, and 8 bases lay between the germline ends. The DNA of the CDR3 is TGTGCCAGCAGTGGACTACCCCAAGAGACCCAGTACTTC. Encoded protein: CASSGLPQETQYF.

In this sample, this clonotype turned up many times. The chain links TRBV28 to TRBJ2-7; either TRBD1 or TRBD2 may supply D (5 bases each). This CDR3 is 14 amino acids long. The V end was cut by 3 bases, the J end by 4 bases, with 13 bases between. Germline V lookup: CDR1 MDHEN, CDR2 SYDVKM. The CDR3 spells CASSFSGTAYEQYF. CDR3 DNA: TGTGCCAGCAGTTTTTCCGGGACCGCATACGAGCAGTACTTC.

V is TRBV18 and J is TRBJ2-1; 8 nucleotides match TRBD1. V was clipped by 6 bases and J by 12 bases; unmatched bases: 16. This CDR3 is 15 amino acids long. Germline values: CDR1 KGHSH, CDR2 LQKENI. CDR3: CASSHARTGKGMQFF. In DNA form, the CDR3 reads TGTGCCAGCTCTCACGCCCGGACAGGGAAAGGTATGCAGTTCTTC.

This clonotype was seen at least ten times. The DNA for the CDR3 is TGTGCCACCAGCAGAGAATACCCTGGGACAGGGATCTACGAGCAGTACTTC. Translation gives CATSREYPGTGIYEQYF. The chain joins TRBV15 to TRBJ2-7; 9 bases fit TRBD1. CDR1 and CDR2 (germline): LNHNV, YYDKDF (reference sequence). This CDR3 region has 17 residues. The V segment lost 0 bases and the J segment 3 bases; nucleotides outside the gene matches: 9.

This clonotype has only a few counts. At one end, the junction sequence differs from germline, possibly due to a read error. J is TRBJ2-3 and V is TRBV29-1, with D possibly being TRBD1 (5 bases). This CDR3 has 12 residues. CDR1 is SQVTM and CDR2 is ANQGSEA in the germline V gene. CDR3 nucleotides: TGCAGCGTGGAAGGGGACACAGATACGCAGTATTTT. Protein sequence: CSVEGDTDTQYF.

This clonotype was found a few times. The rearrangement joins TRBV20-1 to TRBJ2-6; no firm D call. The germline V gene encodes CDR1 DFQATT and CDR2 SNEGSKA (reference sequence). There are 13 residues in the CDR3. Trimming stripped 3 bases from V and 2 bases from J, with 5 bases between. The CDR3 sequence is CSASSPGANVLTF. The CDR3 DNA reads TGCAGTGCTAGCTCCCCTGGGGCCAACGTCCTGACTTTC.

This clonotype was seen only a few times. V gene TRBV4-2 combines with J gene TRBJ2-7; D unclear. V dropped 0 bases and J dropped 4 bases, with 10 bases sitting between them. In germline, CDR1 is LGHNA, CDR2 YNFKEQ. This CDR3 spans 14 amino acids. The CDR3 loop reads CASSQDQVQYEQYF. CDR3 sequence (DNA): TGTGCCAGCAGCCAAGATCAGGTGCAGTACGAGCAGTACTTC.

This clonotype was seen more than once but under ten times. Here the CDR3 DNA reads TGCAGCGTTCTGTACAGCCCCGGGGAGCTGTTTTTT. This encodes CSVLYSPGELFF. V gene TRBV29-1 combines with J gene TRBJ2-2; D remains ambiguous. Trimming shortened V by 5 bases and J by 6 bases, and 10 bases separated the two germline ends. The CDR3 covers 12 residues. Germline CDR1 is SQVTM and CDR2 is ANQGSEA.

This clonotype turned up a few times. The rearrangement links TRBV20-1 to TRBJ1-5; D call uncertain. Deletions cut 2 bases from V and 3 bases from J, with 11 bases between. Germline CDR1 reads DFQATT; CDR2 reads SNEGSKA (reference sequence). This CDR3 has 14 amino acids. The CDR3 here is CSARIGVDNQPQHF. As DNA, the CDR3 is TGCAGTGCTAGAATCGGTGTTGACAATCAGCCCCAGCATTTT.

This chain's CDR3 is CASTGLREKLFF. The CDR3, as DNA: TGTGCCAGTACAGGGTTACGTGAAAAACTGTTTTTT. This chain connects TRBV12-3 or TRBV12-4 to TRBJ1-4, with D possibly matching TRBD1 (6 bases). V lost 9 bases and J lost 7, with 12 bases in between. The CDR3 runs 12 residues.

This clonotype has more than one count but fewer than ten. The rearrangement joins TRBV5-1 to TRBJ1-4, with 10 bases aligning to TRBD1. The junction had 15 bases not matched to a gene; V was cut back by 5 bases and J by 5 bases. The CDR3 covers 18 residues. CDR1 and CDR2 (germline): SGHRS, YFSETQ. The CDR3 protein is CASSPGQGPAVLNEKLFF. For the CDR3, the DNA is TGCGCCAGCAGTCCGGGACAGGGGCCGGCGGTGTTGAATGAAAAACTGTTTTTT.

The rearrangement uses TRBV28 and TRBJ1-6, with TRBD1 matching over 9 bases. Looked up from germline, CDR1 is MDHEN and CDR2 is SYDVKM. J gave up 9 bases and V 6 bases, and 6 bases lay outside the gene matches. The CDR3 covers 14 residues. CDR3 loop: CASRRQGGGSPLHF. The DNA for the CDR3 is TGTGCCAGCAGGCGACAGGGGGGAGGTTCACCCCTCCACTTT.

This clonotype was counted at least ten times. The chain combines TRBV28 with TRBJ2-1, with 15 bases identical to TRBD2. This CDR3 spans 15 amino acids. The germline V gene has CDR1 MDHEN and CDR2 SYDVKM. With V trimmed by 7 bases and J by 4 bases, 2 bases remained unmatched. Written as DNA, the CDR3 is TGTGCCAGCACGGGACTAGCGGGAGGTTACAATGAGCAGTTCTTC. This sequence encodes CASTGLAGGYNEQFF.